The 4 T cell receptor beta chains given below trace back to one sample, sequenced in a study of cytomegalovirus exposure and HLA in healthy donors. The PCR used 60 Vbeta and 13 Jbeta primers. The assay was immunoSEQ multiplex PCR, and TCRdb's table has in-frame clones only and misses some. The sample consists of 160,000 or so clones, about 77% of them appearing once. Sequences were obtained from PBMCs. These receptors were collected from a man younger than 45 in good health and CMV-seronegative.

Written as DNA, the CDR3 is TGCACCAGCAGCCTTGCTTATTCTCGATTCCTAGCGGCGGGTGAGACCCAGTACTTC. Its translation is CTSSLAYSRFLAAGETQYF. The chain combines TRBV1 with TRBJ2-5; TRBD2 is the table's D call, not checked against the DNA. TRBV1 is a pseudogene segment. This CDR3 has 19 amino acids.

The rearrangement joins TRBV27 to TRBJ2-1; perhaps TRBD2 as D (6 bases). From germline, CDR1 is MNHEY and CDR2 SMNVEV (reference sequence). The V end was cut by 4 bases, the J end by 6 bases, with 13 bases between. This CDR3 contains 14 residues. CDR3 in DNA: TGTGCCAGCAGTTCCTGGGGGGAAGGCAATGAGCAGTTCTTC. Translated: CASSSWGEGNEQFF.

This clone was detected only once. The rearrangement joins TRBV19 to TRBJ2-2, with TRBD1 matching over 7 bases. The J segment lost 0 bases and the V segment lost 5 bases, leaving 6 bases of the junction unmatched. The germline V gene has CDR1 LNHDA and CDR2 SQIVND (reference sequence). This CDR3 is 16 amino acids long. The CDR3 DNA reads as TGTGCCAGTAGTCCGCGGACAGGTACGAACACCGGGGAGCTGTTTTTT. This gives the protein CASSPRTGTNTGELFF.

V and J are TRBV7-9 and TRBJ1-2; D not certain. The V and J ends lost 3 bases and 4 bases respectively, with 9 bases between them. The germline V gene encodes CDR1 SEHNR and CDR2 FQNEAQ (reference sequence). This CDR3 region has 13 residues. The CDR3: CASSLGRFYGYTF. CDR3 nucleotide sequence: TGTGCCAGCAGCTTGGGCAGGTTCTATGGCTACACCTTC.